This T cell receptor (beta chain) was identified during a study of metastatic and nonmetastatic thyroid tumors (dated by TCRdb to 2020 to 2021). Regarding the research as a whole: The researchers compared repertoires between peripheral blood samples and tumor or nodule tissue samples from patients with malignant or benign thyroid disease.

None of the patients had been given any treatment before thyroid surgery. Using T-cell receptor beta sequencing, the researchers looked back retrospectively at clinical samples from patients, gathered between about 2011 and 2019. Concerning this clone: Its antigen remains unidentified. The record has no base qualities; no much larger clone is one base away.

Overall study outcomes, separate from this receptor: In both blood and tumor samples, malignant tumors were reported to have significantly higher TCR beta diversity than benign nodules.

The method was PCR. The run used an Illumina HiSeq 4000. High-throughput sequencing was used to profile the TCR beta-chain CDR3 region of each patient. Per the original workflow: The researchers built a classifier to tell apart papillary thyroid cancer patients with distant metastasis, based on CDR3 differences among clinicopathological groups. Repertoire diversity was assessed with the Shannon index, and tumor-blood repertoire similarity with the Morisita-Horn index. Clones were called with MiXCR by TCRdb after fastp trimmed the public reads at Q25, and only in-frame beta chains were retained. Clone size and V and J calls follow TCRdb, not the original study. The sample includes approximately 40,000 clones, with 25% to 35% observed a single time. More than 9% of the sample belongs to the ten largest clones. Via the germline V gene (reference sequence), CDR1 is SGHAT and CDR2 FQDESV. V is pruned by 4 bases and J by 1 base, leaving 6 bases of the junction without a gene match. Inclusive of the bounding cysteine and phenylalanine, the CDR3 is 16 residues long. The only DNA kept is the CDR3, 48 bases in frame from the first base.

Rearrangement joined TRBV11-1 to TRBJ2-2, with 7 bases in between that match TRBD2. Material for sequencing was blood. This TCR was recovered from a male donor with papillary thyroid cancer or a benign thyroid nodule (not recorded which). Some clones in this sample may be carry-over from other donors' samples. The CDR3 loop reads CASSWVTSWNTGELFF. The DNA sequence reads TGTGCCAGCAGCTGGGTGACTAGCTGGAACACCGGGGAGCTGTTTTTT.